The entry below gives a single T cell receptor beta chain sequence along with its context. Sequencing was performed with immunoSEQ multiplex PCR; in TCRdb, only in-frame clones are kept and a portion is missing. The sample has almost 50,000 clones; approximately 94% are singletons. The CDR3 runs to 15 residues. The germline gives CDR1 SQVTM, CDR2 ANQGSEA. The trim removed 2 bases at V and 2 bases at J, leaving 8 bases unmatched. The sample originates from a study of T cell changes during pregnancy in multiple sclerosis. V gene TRBV29-1 combines with J gene TRBJ2-7; 8 bases are a match to TRBD2. The sequence was collected from a female donor with multiple sclerosis, enrolled in a pregnancy study. The sample consisted of CD4+ T cells from peripheral blood mononuclear cells, taken in the third trimester of pregnancy. CDR3 nucleotides: TGCAGCGTTGAACCAGGCAGCGGGGGAACCTACGAGCAGTACTTC. This gives the protein CSVEPGSGGTYEQYF.